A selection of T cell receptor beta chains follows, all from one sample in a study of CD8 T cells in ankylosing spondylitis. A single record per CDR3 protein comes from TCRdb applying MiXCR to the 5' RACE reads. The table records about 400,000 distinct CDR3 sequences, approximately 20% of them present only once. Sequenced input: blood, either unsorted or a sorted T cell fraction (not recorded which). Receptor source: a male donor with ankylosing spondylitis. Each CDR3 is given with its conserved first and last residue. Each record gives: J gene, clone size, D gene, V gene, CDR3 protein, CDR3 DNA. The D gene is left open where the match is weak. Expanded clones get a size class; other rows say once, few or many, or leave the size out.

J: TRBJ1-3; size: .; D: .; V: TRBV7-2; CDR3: CASSSGAGYIWNTIYF; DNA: TGTGCCAGCAGCTCCGGGGCCGGGTATATATGGAACACCATATATTTT
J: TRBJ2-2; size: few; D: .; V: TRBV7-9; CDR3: CASSPVGGELFF; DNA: TGTGCCAGCAGCCCTGTTGGAGGGGAGCTGTTTTTT
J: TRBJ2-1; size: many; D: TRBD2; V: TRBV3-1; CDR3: CASSQDWWEGPDNEQFF; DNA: TGTGCCAGCAGCCAAGATTGGTGGGAGGGCCCCGACAATGAGCAGTTCTTC
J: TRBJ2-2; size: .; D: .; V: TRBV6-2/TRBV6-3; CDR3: CASQLPGDQNTGELFF; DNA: TGTGCCAGCCAACTTCCAGGGGACCAAAACACCGGGGAGCTGTTTTTT
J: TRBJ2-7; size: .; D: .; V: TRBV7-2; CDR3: CASSHDMPYEQYF; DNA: TGTGCCAGCAGCCATGACATGCCCTACGAGCAGTACTTC
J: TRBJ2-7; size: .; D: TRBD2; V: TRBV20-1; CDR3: CSASPLAGGPHEQYF; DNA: TGCAGTGCTAGCCCCCTAGCGGGAGGGCCCCACGAGCAGTACTTC
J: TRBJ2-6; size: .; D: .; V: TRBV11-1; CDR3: CASSRDQISGANVLTF; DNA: TGTGCCAGCAGCCGGGACCAAATCTCTGGGGCCAACGTCCTGACTTTC
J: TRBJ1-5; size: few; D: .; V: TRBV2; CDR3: CASSPPRSNQPQHF; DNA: TGTGCCAGCAGCCCCCCGCGGAGCAATCAGCCCCAGCATTTT
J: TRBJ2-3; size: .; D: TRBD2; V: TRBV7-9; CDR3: CASSSRLASTDTQYF; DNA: TGTGCCAGCAGCTCCAGACTAGCGAGCACAGATACGCAGTATTTT
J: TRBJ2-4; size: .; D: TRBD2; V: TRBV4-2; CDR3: CASSQEGFTSGYLAKNIQYF; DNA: TGTGCCAGCAGCCAAGAGGGATTCACTAGCGGGTATCTAGCCAAAAACATTCAGTACTTC
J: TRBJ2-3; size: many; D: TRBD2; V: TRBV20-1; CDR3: CSARLAGTDTQYF; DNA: TGCAGTGCTAGATTAGCGGGGACAGATACGCAGTATTTT
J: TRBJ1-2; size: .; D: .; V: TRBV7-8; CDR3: CASSPTMQAGYTF; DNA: TGTGCCAGCAGCCCTACTATGCAGGCGGGCTACACCTTC
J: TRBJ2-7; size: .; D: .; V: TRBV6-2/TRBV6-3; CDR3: CASSYSTRTTSYEQYF; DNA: TGTGCCAGCAGTTACTCCACAAGGACGACGTCCTACGAGCAGTACTTC
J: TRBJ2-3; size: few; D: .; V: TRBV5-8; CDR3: CASGYLGTDTQYF; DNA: TGTGCCAGCGGATACCTGGGCACAGATACGCAGTATTTT
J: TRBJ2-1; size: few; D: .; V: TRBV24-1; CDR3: CATSDSRTATGEQFF; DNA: TGTGCCACCAGTGATTCCCGGACAGCGACAGGAGAGCAGTTCTTC
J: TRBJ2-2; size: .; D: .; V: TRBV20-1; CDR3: CSAQGSGLTGELFF; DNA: TGCAGTGCCCAAGGGTCGGGCCTCACCGGGGAGCTGTTTTTT
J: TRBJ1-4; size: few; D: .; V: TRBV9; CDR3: CASSSQGGPANEKLFF; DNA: TGTGCCAGCAGCTCCCAAGGGGGGCCAGCTAATGAAAAACTGTTTTTT
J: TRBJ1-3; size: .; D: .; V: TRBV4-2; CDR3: CASSQEGTARNTIYF; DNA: TGTGCCAGCAGCCAAGAGGGCACGGCGAGAAACACCATATATTTT